The rows below give T cell receptor beta chains drawn from one sample of a study of blood T cell repertoires in COVID-19. Sequencing was performed with immunoSEQ multiplex PCR; in TCRdb, only in-frame clones are kept and a portion is missing. The table lists a few hundred thousand clones, about 85% of them singletons. Sample: peripheral blood. These receptor sequences come from a man aged 40-49 years with acute or convalescent COVID-19. Each CDR3 is given with its conserved first and last residue. Fields, in order: V gene, J gene, CDR3 protein.

>TRBV2|TRBJ1-5
CASSGQFNQPQHF
>TRBV19|TRBJ2-2
CASSTDYRGTGELFF
>TRBV18|TRBJ1-3
CASSPQGQSSSGNTIYF
>TRBV5-6|TRBJ2-1
CASSLASVSYNEQFF
>TRBV6-6|TRBJ1-2
CASSYMQGVIGYTF
>TRBV5-1|TRBJ2-3
CASSSDTSTDTQYF
>TRBV5-6|TRBJ1-1
CASSSHGGRNTEAFF
>TRBV7-2|TRBJ1-2
CASSLVSDPTYGYTF
>TRBV29-1|TRBJ2-7
CSGAASGRYEQYF
>TRBV2|TRBJ2-1
CASRGTGGWLQFF
>TRBV18|TRBJ2-7
CASSPPGGQGDEQYF
>TRBV2|TRBJ2-2
CASWLDRGRTGELFF
>TRBV12-2|TRBJ1-1
CASRFRDNTEAFF
>TRBV30|TRBJ1-2
CAWRSAGGNYGYTF
>TRBV5-1|TRBJ2-5
CASSLLADATQYF
>TRBV18|TRBJ1-2
CASSPTDGDYGYTF
>TRBV28|TRBJ1-1
CASSSPGQGASTEAFF
>TRBV28|TRBJ2-7
CASSSLGTGPYEQYF
>TRBV28|TRBJ2-7
CASTTSFGLLTYEQYF
>TRBV5-6|TRBJ2-1
CASSRLRVSSYNEQFF
>TRBV5-6|TRBJ1-6
CASSLPTVRSPLHF
>TRBV14|TRBJ1-5
CASSQTLNQPQHF
>TRBV7-2|TRBJ1-2
CASSLYFGGFYGYTF
>TRBV7-2|TRBJ1-2
CASSLANRGTRLGGYTF
>TRBV6-5|TRBJ1-6
CASSLGAGNSPLHF
>TRBV21-1|TRBJ1-5
CASSKVPGHGWNQPQHF
>TRBV7-8|TRBJ2-7
CASSFGQFSYF
>TRBV5-8|TRBJ1-4
CASSSGVSNEKLFF
>TRBV18|TRBJ2-5
CASSPGLGQETQYF
>TRBV12-3/TRBV12-4|TRBJ2-7
CASSFPLSYEQYF